The rows below give T cell receptor beta chains drawn from one sample of a study of T cell changes during pregnancy in multiple sclerosis. This table comes from immunoSEQ multiplex PCR, and its TCRdb copy is limited to in-frame clones, with some not included. The sample has about 98,000 clones, under 95% seen once. Sequencing was performed on peripheral blood, taken after pregnancy. Receptor source: a female donor in good health, enrolled as a control in a pregnancy study. Each CDR3 is given with its conserved first and last residue. A D gene is named only where the DNA matches it firmly. The size entry is marked missing in some rows and otherwise reads once, few, many or a size class.

>.|TRBJ1-5|TRBV2|TRBD1
CASRGQGVDNQPQHF
TGTGCCAGCAGGGGCCAGGGGGTGGACAATCAGCCCCAGCATTTT
>once|TRBJ2-3|TRBV5-4|.
CASKGHPKDSDTQYF
TGTGCCAGCAAGGGACACCCAAAAGACTCAGATACGCAGTATTTT
>.|TRBJ1-1|TRBV5-1|TRBD1
CASSLRGAGGVYAEAFF
TGCGCCAGCAGCTTAAGAGGTGCAGGGGGCGTCTACGCTGAAGCTTTCTTT
>once|TRBJ2-2|TRBV19|TRBD1
CASSIRTGAGGELFF
TGTGCCAGTAGTATAAGGACAGGGGCTGGCGGGGAGCTGTTTTTT
>.|TRBJ2-7|TRBV9|TRBD1
CASSVPRTGGEQYF
TGTGCCAGCAGCGTACCCCGGACAGGGGGCGAGCAGTACTTC
>.|TRBJ1-5|TRBV4-1|TRBD1
CASSTRDRDDQPQHF
TGCGCCAGCAGCACTAGGGACAGGGACGATCAGCCCCAGCATTTT
>.|TRBJ1-4|TRBV7-9|.
CASSSTGTYEKLFF
TGTGCCAGCAGCTCAACAGGGACCTATGAAAAACTGTTTTTT
>.|TRBJ2-7|TRBV2|TRBD2
CASRQREGRYEQYF
TGTGCCAGCAGGCAGCGGGAGGGCCGCTACGAGCAGTACTTC
>.|TRBJ2-7|TRBV6-8|TRBD1
CARLRDSSYEQYF
TGTGCCAGGCTACGGGACAGTTCCTACGAGCAGTACTTC
>.|TRBJ2-1|TRBV5-1|.
CASSGGSGVNEQFF
TGCGCCAGCAGCGGGGGGTCCGGGGTCAATGAGCAGTTCTTC
>.|TRBJ2-1|TRBV7-3|.
CASSLVRGGGKNEQFF
TGTGCCAGCAGCTTAGTAAGGGGGGGCGGGAAAAATGAGCAGTTCTTC
>.|TRBJ2-2|TRBV14|.
CASSQSGRGGGGKTGELFF
TGTGCCAGCAGCCAAAGCGGTCGCGGTGGAGGGGGCAAAACCGGGGAGCTGTTTTTT
>.|TRBJ2-7|TRBV16|.
CASAHRDAIYEQYF
TGTGCCAGCGCGCACAGGGACGCGATCTACGAGCAGTACTTC
>.|TRBJ2-3|TRBV10-3|.
CAISESIAVPNPQYF
TGTGCCATCAGTGAGTCGATTGCGGTGCCAAACCCCCAGTATTTT
>.|TRBJ2-5|TRBV5-1|TRBD2
CASGLAGVETQYF
TGCGCCAGCGGACTAGCGGGAGTAGAGACCCAGTACTTC
>once|TRBJ2-1|TRBV2|TRBD2
CASRGLAANNEQFF
TGTGCCAGCAGGGGACTAGCGGCCAACAATGAGCAGTTCTTC
>few|TRBJ2-5|TRBV28|TRBD2
CASSPPGLAGDYETQYF
TGTGCCAGCAGCCCTCCGGGACTAGCGGGAGACTATGAGACCCAGTACTTC
>.|TRBJ1-1|TRBV7-9|.
CASSLVGRLDTEAFF
TGTGCCAGCAGCTTAGTCGGGAGATTGGACACTGAAGCTTTCTTT
>.|TRBJ2-1|TRBV5-4|TRBD1
CASSRTGELYNEQFF
TGTGCCAGCAGCCGCACAGGGGAGCTATACAATGAGCAGTTCTTC
>.|TRBJ1-2|TRBV28|TRBD1
CASSPPRDSFNRYGYTF
TGTGCCAGCAGTCCCCCCAGGGACAGCTTTAACCGCTATGGCTACACCTTC
>many|TRBJ2-7|TRBV18|.
CASSPLPGVEQYF
TGTGCCAGCTCACCCTTACCAGGGGTTGAGCAGTACTTC
>.|TRBJ2-1|TRBV5-1|.
CASSFTQLSSYNEQFF
TGCGCCAGCAGCTTTACCCAACTGAGCTCCTACAATGAGCAGTTCTTC
>.|TRBJ1-1|TRBV7-8|.
CASSVAVTGRTEAFF
TGTGCCAGCAGCGTCGCCGTGACCGGGAGGACTGAAGCTTTCTTT
>.|TRBJ2-7|TRBV9|.
CASSPQGESHEQYF
TGTGCCAGCAGCCCCCAGGGTGAGAGCCACGAGCAGTACTTC
>.|TRBJ1-4|TRBV27|TRBD1
CASRAGDSPNEKLFF
TGTGCCAGCAGGGCCGGGGACAGCCCTAATGAAAAACTGTTTTTT
>once|TRBJ1-5|TRBV15|.
CATSRGGTEPQHF
TGTGCCACCAGCAGGGGAGGGACGGAGCCCCAGCATTTT
>few|TRBJ1-6|TRBV11-2|.
CASRRSSPLHF
TGTGCCAGCAGACGTAGTTCACCCCTCCACTTT
>.|TRBJ2-3|TRBV5-4|.
CASSQGLDTDTQYF
TGTGCCAGCAGCCAGGGACTCGACACAGATACGCAGTATTTT
>.|TRBJ1-2|TRBV19|.
CASSIVFRRTGRGYTF
TGTGCCAGTAGTATAGTTTTCAGGAGGACGGGTCGCGGCTACACCTTC
>once|TRBJ2-1|TRBV14|.
CASSLRGEQFF
TGTGCCAGCAGCCTTCGGGGGGAGCAGTTCTTC
>.|TRBJ2-7|TRBV5-1|.
CASSPGSVSSYEQYF
TGCGCCAGCAGCCCCGGGAGCGTGAGCTCCTACGAGCAGTACTTC
>.|TRBJ2-7|TRBV7-8|.
CASSPRRTQTGEQYF
TGTGCCAGCAGCCCCCGAAGGACCCAAACAGGCGAGCAGTACTTC
>.|TRBJ2-1|TRBV5-1|TRBD2
CASSPGLAGAVSYNEQFF
TGCGCCAGCAGCCCGGGACTAGCGGGAGCCGTCTCCTACAATGAGCAGTTCTTC
>once|TRBJ1-2|TRBV11-2|.
CASSLDPRGYTF
TGTGCCAGCAGCTTAGACCCTAGGGGCTACACCTTC
>once|TRBJ1-2|TRBV27|TRBD1
CASSTYRGPNYGYTF
TGTGCCAGCAGTACATACAGGGGGCCAAACTATGGCTACACCTTC
>.|TRBJ1-1|TRBV7-9|.
CASSLQQGTNTEAFF
TGTGCCAGCAGCTTACAACAGGGTACGAACACTGAAGCTTTCTTT
>.|TRBJ1-3|TRBV18|.
CASSPYGDTIYF
TGTGCCAGCTCACCATACGGGGACACCATATATTTT
>few|TRBJ2-5|TRBV5-1|TRBD2
CASSSRGGRSRVETQYF
TGCGCCAGCAGCTCCCGGGGGGGGCGGAGTAGAGTAGAGACCCAGTACTTC
>.|TRBJ2-1|TRBV18|TRBD2
CASSPRVAGHNEQFF
TGTGCCAGCTCACCAAGGGTAGCGGGACACAATGAGCAGTTCTTC
>.|TRBJ1-6|TRBV7-9|.
CASSPPWATSYNSPLHF
TGTGCCAGCAGCCCCCCTTGGGCTACCTCCTATAATTCACCCCTCCACTTT
>.|TRBJ2-5|TRBV2|TRBD2
CASRVAGAETQYF
TGTGCCAGCAGGGTAGCGGGAGCAGAGACCCAGTACTTC
>.|TRBJ2-1|TRBV7-6|.
CASSFLGAHRPLNEQFF
TGTGCCAGCAGCTTCCTCGGAGCGCACCGTCCCCTCAATGAGCAGTTCTTC
>.|TRBJ1-5|TRBV10-3|TRBD1
CAISDHLAGTGYSNQPQHF
TGTGCCATCAGTGATCATCTAGCCGGGACAGGATATAGCAATCAGCCCCAGCATTTT
>.|TRBJ2-5|TRBV9|.
CASSAGLVRGETQYF
TGTGCCAGCAGCGCCGGACTGGTGCGAGGTGAGACCCAGTACTTC
>.|TRBJ2-1|TRBV5-1|.
CASSGGLAGTMNEQFF
TGCGCCAGCAGCGGGGGTTTGGCAGGGACAATGAATGAGCAGTTCTTC
>.|TRBJ2-7|TRBV6-1|.
CASSEEVGSSYEQYF
TGTGCCAGCAGTGAAGAAGTGGGGAGCTCCTACGAGCAGTACTTC
>once|TRBJ2-7|TRBV19|.
CASSVGETYEQYF
TGTGCCAGTAGTGTGGGAGAGACCTACGAGCAGTACTTC
>.|TRBJ2-4|TRBV19|TRBD2
CASRREGLAKNIQYF
TGTGCCAGTAGACGGGAGGGCCTGGCCAAAAACATTCAGTACTTC
>.|TRBJ2-1|TRBV19|TRBD2
CASSRTSGSDEQFF
TGTGCCAGTAGCCGGACTAGCGGGAGTGATGAGCAGTTCTTC
>few|TRBJ2-2|TRBV5-4|.
CASSLGAGTVTGELFF
TGTGCCAGCAGCTTAGGCGCGGGAACGGTGACCGGGGAGCTGTTTTTT
>.|TRBJ2-1|TRBV5-5|TRBD2
CASSLGLAGGPPTKEQFF
TGTGCCAGCAGCTTGGGACTAGCGGGAGGGCCCCCCACCAAAGAGCAGTTCTTC
>.|TRBJ2-1|TRBV5-1|TRBD1
CASSLIWDRVNNEQFF
TGCGCCAGCAGCTTGATCTGGGACAGGGTTAACAATGAGCAGTTCTTC
>once|TRBJ2-7|TRBV7-8|TRBD2
CASSRLAVYEQYF
TGTGCCAGCTCTAGACTAGCGGTATACGAGCAGTACTTC
>.|TRBJ2-7|TRBV29-1|.
CSVRGTYEQYF
TGCAGCGTGCGGGGAACCTACGAGCAGTACTTC
>.|TRBJ2-3|TRBV7-9|.
CASSHPSADTQYF
TGTGCCAGCAGCCATCCTAGCGCAGATACGCAGTATTTT